Below, one T cell receptor beta chain is given with its context. This record comes from a study of blood T cell repertoires in COVID-19. Method: immunoSEQ multiplex PCR; TCRdb's copy keeps in-frame clones and lacks some. This table holds about 170,000 clones, approximately 74% found once. The CDR3 length is 14 residues. V was cut by 4 bases and J by 5 bases, with 12 bases left in between. CDR1 is LGHDT, CDR2 YNNKEL, per germline (reference sequence). The receptor's source is a woman of 80 years or more with acute or convalescent COVID-19. This chain links TRBV3-1 (or the pseudogene TRBV3-2) with TRBJ2-1; D call uncertain. The sequencing input was peripheral blood. CDR3 sequence reads: CASSPRGWDNEQFF. In nucleotides, the CDR3 is TGTGCCAGCAGCCCCCGAGGATGGGACAATGAGCAGTTCTTC.